This T cell receptor beta chain appears in the sequencing data of a study of blood T cells in healthy people across ages. This clonotype was seen ten or more times. The second PCR ran roughly 7 to 12 cycles with a sample-barcoded 5' primer and J-beta primers. TCRdb itself ran the 5' RACE reads through MiXCR, one entry per CDR3 protein. This table has some 1.5 million distinct CDR3 sequences, approximately 30% appearing once. V lost 6 bases to trimming and J lost 5 bases; unmatched junction nucleotides: 5. Per the germline V gene, CDR1 is MNHEY and CDR2 is SVGAGI. CDR3 length: 14 residues. Specimen: blood. The V and J genes are TRBV6-5 and TRBJ2-5; 11 bases are shared with TRBD1. This sequence was found in a woman aged 25 to 39 in good health. The CDR3 region is CASRGQGAHETQYF. CDR3 bases: TGTGCCAGCAGAGGACAGGGGGCGCATGAGACCCAGTACTTC.